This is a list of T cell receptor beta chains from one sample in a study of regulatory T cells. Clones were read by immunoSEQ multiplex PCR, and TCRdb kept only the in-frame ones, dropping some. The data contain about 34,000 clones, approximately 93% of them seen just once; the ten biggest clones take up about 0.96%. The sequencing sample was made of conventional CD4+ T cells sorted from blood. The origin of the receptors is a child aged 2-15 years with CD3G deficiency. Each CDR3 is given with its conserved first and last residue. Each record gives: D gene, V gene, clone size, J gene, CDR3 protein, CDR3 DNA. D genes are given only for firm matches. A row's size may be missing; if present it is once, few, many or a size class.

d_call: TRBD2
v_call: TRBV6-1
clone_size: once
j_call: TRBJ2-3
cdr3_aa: CASSVTGGPGDTQYF
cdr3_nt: TGTGCCAGCAGTGTGACGGGAGGGCCGGGAGATACGCAGTATTTT

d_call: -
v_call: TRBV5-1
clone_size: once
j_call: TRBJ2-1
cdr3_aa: CASRGMGYNEQFF
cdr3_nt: TGCGCCAGCAGGGGTATGGGCTACAATGAGCAGTTCTTC

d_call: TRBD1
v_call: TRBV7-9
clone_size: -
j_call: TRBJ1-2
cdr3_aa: CASSSGDSGYTF
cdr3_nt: TGTGCCAGCAGCTCCGGGGACAGTGGCTACACCTTC

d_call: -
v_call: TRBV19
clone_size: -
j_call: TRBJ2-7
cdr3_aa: CASNGSVYEQYF
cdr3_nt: TGTGCCAGCAACGGGTCCGTCTACGAGCAGTACTTC

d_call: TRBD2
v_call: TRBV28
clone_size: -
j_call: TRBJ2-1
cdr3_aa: CASSSLTSGTSSAGQFF
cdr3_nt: TGTGCCAGCAGTTCCCTGACTAGCGGGACTTCGTCCGCAGGGCAGTTCTTC

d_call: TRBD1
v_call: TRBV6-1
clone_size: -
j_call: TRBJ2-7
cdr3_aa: CASSALTGKSERQYF
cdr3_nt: TGTGCCAGCAGTGCTCTGACAGGGAAATCTGAGCGGCAGTACTTC

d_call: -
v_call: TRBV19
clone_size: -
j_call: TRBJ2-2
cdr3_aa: CASSLTGVSSFTGELFF
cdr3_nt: TGTGCCAGTAGCCTCACCGGGGTCTCCTCCTTCACCGGGGAGCTGTTTTTT

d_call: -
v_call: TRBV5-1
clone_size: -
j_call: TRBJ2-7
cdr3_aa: CASSLVGAPRPYEQYF
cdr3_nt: TGCGCCAGCAGCTTGGTAGGGGCCCCTCGGCCCTACGAGCAGTACTTC

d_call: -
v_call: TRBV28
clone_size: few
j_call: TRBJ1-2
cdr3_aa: CASSPPGGAGGYTF
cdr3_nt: TGTGCCAGCAGTCCACCCGGGGGCGCGGGTGGCTACACCTTC

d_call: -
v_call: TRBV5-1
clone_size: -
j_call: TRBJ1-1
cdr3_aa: CASSFSMNTEAFF
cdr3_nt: TGCGCCAGCAGCTTCTCAATGAACACTGAAGCTTTCTTT

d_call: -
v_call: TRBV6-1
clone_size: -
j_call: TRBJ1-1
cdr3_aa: CAVRLGSNTEAFF
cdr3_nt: TGTGCCGTGAGGTTAGGCAGCAACACTGAAGCTTTCTTT

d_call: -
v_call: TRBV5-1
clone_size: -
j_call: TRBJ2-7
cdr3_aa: CASSPGPSYEQYF
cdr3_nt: TGCGCCAGCAGCCCGGGACCCTCCTACGAGCAGTACTTC

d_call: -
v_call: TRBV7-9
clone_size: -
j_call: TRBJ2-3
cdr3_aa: CASSHSVDTQYF
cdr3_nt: TGTGCCAGCAGCCACTCAGTGGATACGCAGTATTTT

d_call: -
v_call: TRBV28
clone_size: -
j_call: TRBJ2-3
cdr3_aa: CASSSTGREADTQYF
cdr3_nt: TGTGCCAGCAGCTCCACAGGGAGGGAGGCAGATACGCAGTATTTT

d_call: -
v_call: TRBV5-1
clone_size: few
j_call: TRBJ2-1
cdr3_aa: CASSLVASSYNEQFF
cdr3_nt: TGCGCCAGCAGCTTGGTGGCGAGCTCCTACAATGAGCAGTTCTTC

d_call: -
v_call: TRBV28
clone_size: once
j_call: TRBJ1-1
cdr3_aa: CASSLGGAWTEAFF
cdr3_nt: TGTGCCAGCAGCCTAGGGGGGGCTTGGACTGAAGCTTTCTTT

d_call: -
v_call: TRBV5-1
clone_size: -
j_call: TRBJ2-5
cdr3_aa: CASSPSGLQETQYF
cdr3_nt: TGCGCCAGCAGCCCATCAGGGTTACAAGAGACCCAGTACTTC

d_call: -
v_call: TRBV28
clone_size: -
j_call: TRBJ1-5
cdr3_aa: CASTEVNQPQHF
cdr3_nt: TGTGCCAGCACCGAAGTCAATCAGCCCCAGCATTTT

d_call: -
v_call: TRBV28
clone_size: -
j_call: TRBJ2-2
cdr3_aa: CASTHKNTGELFF
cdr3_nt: TGTGCCAGCACTCATAAAAACACCGGGGAGCTGTTTTTT

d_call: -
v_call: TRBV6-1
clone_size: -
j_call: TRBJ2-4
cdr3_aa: CAISGGGLAKNIQYF
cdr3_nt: TGTGCCATCTCAGGGGGGGGGCTAGCCAAAAACATTCAGTACTTC

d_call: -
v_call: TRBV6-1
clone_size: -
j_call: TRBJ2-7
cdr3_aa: CASSTGTQVRGEQYF
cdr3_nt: TGTGCCAGCAGTACCGGGACTCAGGTTCGGGGAGAGCAGTACTTC

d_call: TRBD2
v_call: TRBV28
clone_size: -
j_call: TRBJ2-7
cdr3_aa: CASRNPTSGEQYF
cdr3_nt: TGTGCCAGCAGGAATCCGACTAGCGGCGAGCAGTACTTC

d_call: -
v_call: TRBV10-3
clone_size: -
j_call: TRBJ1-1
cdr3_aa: CATAQGEVTEAFF
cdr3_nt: TGTGCCACCGCCCAGGGAGAAGTTACTGAAGCTTTCTTT

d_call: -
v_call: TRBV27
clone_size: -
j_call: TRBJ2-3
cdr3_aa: CASSSTPPDTQYF
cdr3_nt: TGTGCCAGCAGCTCTACCCCCCCAGATACGCAGTATTTT

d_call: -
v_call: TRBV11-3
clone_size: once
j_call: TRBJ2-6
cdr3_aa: CASSLGAGSSGANVLTF
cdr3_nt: TGTGCCAGCAGCTTAGGAGCCGGGAGCTCTGGGGCCAACGTCCTGACTTTC

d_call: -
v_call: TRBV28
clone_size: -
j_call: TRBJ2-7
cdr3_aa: CASSSGGTGFYEQYF
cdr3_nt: TGTGCCAGCAGCTCGGGGGGGACAGGCTTCTACGAGCAGTACTTC

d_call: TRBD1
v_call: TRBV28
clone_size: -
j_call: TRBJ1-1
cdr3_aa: CASSSGGGSTEAFF
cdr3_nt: TGTGCCAGCAGTTCAGGGGGCGGAAGCACTGAAGCTTTCTTT

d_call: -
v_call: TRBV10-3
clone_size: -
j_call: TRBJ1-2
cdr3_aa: CAISHKPRQDYGYTF
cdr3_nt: TGTGCCATCAGCCACAAACCTAGGCAGGACTATGGCTACACCTTC

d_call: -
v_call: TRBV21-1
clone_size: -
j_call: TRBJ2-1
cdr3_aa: CASSKGGSDEREQVFSSYNEQFF
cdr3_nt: TGTGCCAGCAGCAAAGGGGGGTCGGATGAGCGGGAGCAGGTGTTTAGTTCCTACAATGAGCAGTTCTTC

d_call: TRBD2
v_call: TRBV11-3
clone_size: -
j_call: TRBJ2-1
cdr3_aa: CASSLGLDNEQFF
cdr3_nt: TGTGCCAGCAGCCTGGGACTAGACAATGAGCAGTTCTTC

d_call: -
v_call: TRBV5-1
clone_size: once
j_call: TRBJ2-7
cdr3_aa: CASSLAAGAHEQYF
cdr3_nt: TGCGCCAGCAGCTTGGCTGCGGGGGCACACGAGCAGTACTTC

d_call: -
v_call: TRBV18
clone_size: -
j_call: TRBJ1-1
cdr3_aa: CASSPGRNTEAFF
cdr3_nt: TGTGCCAGCTCACCGGGCAGGAACACTGAAGCTTTCTTT

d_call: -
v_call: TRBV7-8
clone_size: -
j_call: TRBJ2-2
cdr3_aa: CASAQGGSNTGELFF
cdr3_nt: TGTGCCAGCGCGCAAGGCGGCTCGAACACCGGGGAGCTGTTTTTT

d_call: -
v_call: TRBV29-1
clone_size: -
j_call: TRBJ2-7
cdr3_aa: CSVTLGQGSTKQYF
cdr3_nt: TGCAGCGTGACGCTCGGGCAGGGATCTACGAAGCAGTACTTC

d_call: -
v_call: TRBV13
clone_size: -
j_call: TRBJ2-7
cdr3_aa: CASSLGRYEQYF
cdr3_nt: TGTGCCAGCAGCTTAGGTCGCTACGAGCAGTACTTC

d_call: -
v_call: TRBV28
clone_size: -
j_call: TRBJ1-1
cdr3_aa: CASKGGPPEAFF
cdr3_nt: TGTGCCTCGAAAGGGGGGCCCCCTGAAGCTTTCTTT

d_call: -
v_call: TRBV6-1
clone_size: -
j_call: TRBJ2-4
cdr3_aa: CASSAEWYGSANIQYF
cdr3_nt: TGTGCCAGCAGTGCCGAATGGTACGGTTCCGCAAACATTCAGTACTTC

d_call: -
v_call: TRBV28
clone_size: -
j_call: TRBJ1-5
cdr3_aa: CASSLGRWNQPQHF
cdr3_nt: TGTGCCAGCAGTCTGGGACGGTGGAATCAGCCCCAGCATTTT

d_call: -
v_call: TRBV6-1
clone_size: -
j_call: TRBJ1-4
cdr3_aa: CASRRAGWEKLFF
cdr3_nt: TGTGCCAGCAGAAGGGCAGGATGGGAAAAACTGTTTTTT